This TCR beta chain was found in a study of T cells in tuberculosis. This clone came up once. The sample's time point: new active TB diagnosis, blood taken before or within 7 days of starting treatment. Using immunoSEQ multiplex PCR, the repertoire was profiled, and TCRdb retains in-frame clones only, with some absent. The data contain about 53,000 clones, roughly 96% of them seen just once; the ten biggest clones take up about 1.3%. In germline, CDR1 is MNHNY, CDR2 SVGAGI (reference sequence). This CDR3 region has 14 residues. V lost 8 bases and J lost 2; bases outside the gene matches: 5. The receptor comes from an adult with tuberculosis. The rearrangement uses TRBV6-6 and TRBJ2-1; TRBD2 agrees at 8 bases. The starting material was PBMCs, obtained at tuberculosis diagnosis. CDR3 in DNA: TGTGCCAGCCGGGGGGGTGGCCCCTACAATGAGCAGTTCTTC. The encoded protein is CASRGGGPYNEQFF.